This T cell receptor (beta chain) was observed in a study of T cells after yellow fever vaccination. Study-wide background: Fractions containing few cells were prepared with SMART-Seq v4 Ultra Low Input. Study-level results: Contamination by abundant bulk-population clonotypes could be present in FACS-sorted repertoires. CD4 and CD8 compartments shared a small share of clonotypes.

This clonotype turned up a few times. Antigen specificity is unknown. A universal primer site and UMIs were added as TCR cDNA was made by 5'RACE template switching. MiXCR, applied by TCRdb to the 5' RACE reads, yields one record per CDR3 protein. The table includes around 310,000 distinct CDR3 sequences, over 3.5% detected once. V lost 0 bases and J lost 10, with 21 bases in between. CDR3 length: 16 residues. CDR1 MNHEY and CDR2 SVGAGI come from the germline V gene. The V and J genes are TRBV6-5 and TRBJ1-1; D ambiguous. This TCR derives from a man younger than 30 who received the YFV17D yellow fever vaccine. The input for sequencing was PBMCs, taken 15 days after the yellow fever booster vaccination. The CDR3 DNA reads as TGTGCCAGCAGTTACTCGAGTGTGGGGAGAATCGCTGGAGCTTTCTTT. This sequence encodes CASSYSSVGRIAGAFF.